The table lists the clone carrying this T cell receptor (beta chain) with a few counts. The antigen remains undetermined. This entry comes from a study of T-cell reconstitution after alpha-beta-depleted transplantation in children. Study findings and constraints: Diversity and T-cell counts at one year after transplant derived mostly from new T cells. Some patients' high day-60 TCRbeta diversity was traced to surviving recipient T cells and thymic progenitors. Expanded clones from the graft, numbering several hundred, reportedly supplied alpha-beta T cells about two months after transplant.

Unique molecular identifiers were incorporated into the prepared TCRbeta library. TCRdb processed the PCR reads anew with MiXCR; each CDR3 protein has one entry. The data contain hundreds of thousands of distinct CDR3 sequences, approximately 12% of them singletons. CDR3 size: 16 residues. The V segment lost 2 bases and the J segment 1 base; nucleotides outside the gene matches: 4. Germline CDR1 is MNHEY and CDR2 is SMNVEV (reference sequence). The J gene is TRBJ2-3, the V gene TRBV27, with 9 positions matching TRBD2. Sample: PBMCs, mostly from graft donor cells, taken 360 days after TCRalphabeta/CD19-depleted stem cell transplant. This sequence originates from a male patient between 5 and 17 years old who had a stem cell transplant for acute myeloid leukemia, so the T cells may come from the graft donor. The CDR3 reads CASSLLAGTGTDTQYF. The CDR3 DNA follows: TGTGCCAGCAGTTTACTAGCGGGGACCGGCACAGATACGCAGTATTTT.